These 10 T cell receptor beta chains were all obtained from the same sample, sequenced in a study of beta chain features in type 1 diabetes. What was sequenced were expressed TCRB transcripts, since all of the isolated RNA had been reverse transcribed. Only in-frame clones appear in the TCRdb table, and some are missing; sequencing was by immunoSEQ multiplex PCR. The data show hundreds of thousands of clones, more than 13% seen once. What these receptors recognize is not known. Whole-study results and caveats: In every one of the four CD4+ subsets, TCRB CDR3s were moderately but significantly shorter in Type 1 diabetes patients.

Sequenced input: naive CD4+ T cells from blood. The receptors were sampled from a man aged 18 to 30 with type 1 diabetes.

The chain links TRBV15 to TRBJ2-1; D perhaps matches TRBD2 (5 bases). The CDR3 consists of 21 residues. V shed 0 bases and J shed 4 bases, with 28 bases lying between them. The V gene's germline CDR1 is LNHNV and CDR2 YYDKDF (reference sequence). As DNA, the CDR3 is TGTGCCACCAGCAGAGATAGGAGAGGGCTAGCCAGCATACCATCGTACAATGAGCAGTTCTTC. Translation: CATSRDRRGLASIPSYNEQFF.

This clone has only a few counts. This chain uses TRBV10-3 with TRBJ2-3; TRBD2 matches at 10 bases. The length of the CDR3 is 15 residues. Germline CDR1 ENHRY, CDR2 SYGVKD. Unmatched junction bases numbered 3, after V lost 6 bases and J lost 0 bases. The CDR3 protein is CAIRLLAGSTDTQYF. The CDR3 DNA reads TGTGCCATCAGATTACTAGCGGGAAGCACAGATACGCAGTATTTT.

V is TRBV5-1 and J is TRBJ1-4; D is unresolved. Germline CDR1 reads SGHRS; CDR2 reads YFSETQ. V shed 0 bases and J shed 7 bases, with 16 bases lying between them. The CDR3 loop spans 16 amino acids. Here the CDR3 reads CASSLDGQSPSEKLFF. DNA for the CDR3: TGCGCCAGCAGCTTGGACGGTCAGAGCCCTTCTGAAAAACTGTTTTTT.

V is TRBV9 and J is TRBJ2-5; TRBD1 matches at 9 bases. Germline values: CDR1 SGDLS, CDR2 YYNGEE. Trimming removed 3 bases from V and 1 base from J; junction bases left unmatched: 1. This CDR3 region has 14 residues. The CDR3 here is CASSETGGQETQYF. The CDR3 bases are TGTGCCAGCAGCGAGACAGGGGGCCAAGAGACCCAGTACTTC.

This clone has just a few counts. The chain joins TRBV5-4 to TRBJ2-3; TRBD1 agrees at 10 bases. The J segment lost 5 bases and the V segment lost 0 bases, leaving 6 bases of the junction unmatched. The germline V gene has CDR1 SGHNT and CDR2 YYREEE (reference sequence). The CDR3 runs 16 residues. The CDR3 DNA sequence: TGTGCCAGCAGCTTGGAGGGGACAGGGGACGTAGATACGCAGTATTTT. Amino acid sequence: CASSLEGTGDVDTQYF.

There are a few counts of this clone. The J gene is TRBJ2-7, the V gene TRBV5-4, with 7 bases fitting TRBD1. Germline trimming cut 2 bases from V and 4 bases from J; bases unmatched to any gene: 3. Germline V gives CDR1 SGHNT, CDR2 YYREEE (reference sequence). This CDR3 comprises 13 residues. CDR3 in amino acids: CASSLPDRYEQYF. CDR3 coding DNA: TGTGCCAGCAGCTTACCGGACAGGTACGAGCAGTACTTC.

The rearrangement links TRBV9 to TRBJ2-2; either TRBD1 or TRBD2 may supply D (5 bases each). Germline loops: CDR1 SGDLS, CDR2 YYNGEE. This CDR3 region has 16 residues. The V gene lost 4 bases and the J gene lost 3 bases, with 16 bases spanning the gap. The CDR3 nucleotides read TGTGCCAGCAGCTTACAGACCGGGGCCCACACCGGGGAGCTGTTTTTT. Translating gives CASSLQTGAHTGELFF. Full variable domain (rest looked up from reference TRBV9 and TRBJ2-2): DSGVTQTPKHLITATGQRVTLRCSPRSGDLSVYWYQQSLDQGLQFLIQYYNGEERAKGNILERFSAQQFPDLHSELNLSSLELGDSALYFCASSLQTGAHTGELFFGEGSRLTVL.

The CDR3 DNA follows: TGTGCCAGTAGTCGTGGGATTGCTGAAGCTTTCTTT. Translation: CASSRGIAEAFF. The J gene is TRBJ1-1, the V gene TRBV19; D is unresolved. The CDR3 spans 12 residues. V dropped 5 bases and J dropped 6 bases, with 10 bases sitting between them. Germline CDR1 is LNHDA and CDR2 is SQIVND (reference sequence).

The V and J genes are TRBV27 and TRBJ2-3; TRBD2 might be the D (6 bases). CDR1 and CDR2 (germline): MNHEY, SMNVEV (reference sequence). The CDR3 totals 16 residues. The V end was cut by 0 bases, the J end by 2 bases, with 12 bases between. CDR3 sequence reads: CASSLSEGSPTDTQYF. CDR3 nucleotide sequence: TGTGCCAGCAGTTTATCGGAGGGTAGCCCCACAGATACGCAGTATTTT.

This clone was seen more than once but under ten times. The chain links TRBV6-6 to TRBJ2-1; 7 bases agree with TRBD1. Germline V gene data show CDR1 as MNHNY and CDR2 as SVGAGI (reference sequence). This CDR3 has 16 amino acids. The junction had 9 bases not matched to a gene; V was cut back by 4 bases and J by 3 bases. CDR3: CASSSVHRGGYNEQFF. CDR3 nucleotides: TGTGCCAGCAGTTCCGTTCACAGGGGCGGCTACAATGAGCAGTTCTTC.